This T cell receptor beta chain was captured by sequencing in a study of blood T cell repertoires in COVID-19. About the study: Spain, Italy and the United States supplied samples that represented acute and convalescent COVID-19.

Deletions cut 2 bases from V and 0 bases from J, with 20 bases between. This CDR3 is 18 amino acids long. CDR1 SGHRS and CDR2 YFSETQ come from the germline V gene. This clone appeared once. Measured with immunoSEQ multiplex PCR; TCRdb has only the in-frame clones, and not every one. The sample lists 55,000 to 75,000 clones, roughly 83% occurring once. This TCR was sampled from a man aged 55 to 69 with COVID-19, enrolled during active disease. The rearrangement links TRBV5-1 to TRBJ1-1; TRBD1 might be the D (6 bases). Sequenced: peripheral blood. The CDR3 reads CASSLLDSGHNMNTEAFF. The CDR3 DNA reads TGCGCCAGCAGCTTACTCGACTCGGGACACAACATGAACACTGAAGCTTTCTTT.